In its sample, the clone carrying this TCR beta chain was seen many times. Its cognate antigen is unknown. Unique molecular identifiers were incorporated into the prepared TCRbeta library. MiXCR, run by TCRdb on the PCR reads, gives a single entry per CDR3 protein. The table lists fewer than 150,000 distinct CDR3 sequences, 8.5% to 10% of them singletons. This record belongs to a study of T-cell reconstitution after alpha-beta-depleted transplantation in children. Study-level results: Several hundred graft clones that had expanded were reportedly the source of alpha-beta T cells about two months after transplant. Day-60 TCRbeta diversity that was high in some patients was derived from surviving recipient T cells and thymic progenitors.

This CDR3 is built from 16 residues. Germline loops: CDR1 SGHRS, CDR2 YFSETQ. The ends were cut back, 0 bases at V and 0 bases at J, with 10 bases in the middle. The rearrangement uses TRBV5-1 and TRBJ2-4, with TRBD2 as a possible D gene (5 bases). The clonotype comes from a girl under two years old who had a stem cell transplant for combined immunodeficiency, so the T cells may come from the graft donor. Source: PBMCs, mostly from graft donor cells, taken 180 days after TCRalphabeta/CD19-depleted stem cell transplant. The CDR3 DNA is TGCGCCAGCAGCTTGGCAGGCCGGGGAGCCAAAAACATTCAGTACTTC. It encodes CASSLAGRGAKNIQYF.